Below, 4 T cell receptor beta chains from the same sample are listed, as sequenced in a study of tumor-infiltrating lymphocytes in oesophageal squamous cell carcinoma. Using its own MiXCR run on the PCR reads, TCRdb lists one record per CDR3 protein. Of over 13,000 distinct CDR3 sequences listed, over 45% were seen once; the top ten hold roughly 20%. Source material: esophageal tumor tissue. These receptors were collected from a male donor with esophageal squamous cell carcinoma.

The chain joins TRBV6-1 to TRBJ2-5; 10 bases agree with TRBD1. The J call is in doubt because the DNA end fits TRBJ2-1 better. The CDR3 sequence is 16 residues long. Germline lookup yields CDR1 MNHNS and CDR2 SASEGT. DNA of the CDR3: TGTGCCAGCAGTGAAAAGACAGGGGGCTACACGAATGAGCAGTTCTTC. Protein product: CASSEKTGGYTNEQFF.

This clonotype was seen many times. The chain combines TRBV7-2 with TRBJ2-1, with 7 bases that match TRBD1. Germline V gene lookup returns CDR1 SGHTA and CDR2 FQGNSA. V lost 4 bases, J lost 7 bases, and 4 bases stayed unmatched. The CDR3 consists of 13 residues. CDR3 amino acids: CASSWGQTNEQFF. The CDR3, as DNA: TGTGCCAGCAGCTGGGGACAGACAAATGAGCAGTTCTTC.

A few counts support this clonotype. The V and J genes are TRBV7-3 and TRBJ2-7; tentative D call: TRBD2 (6 bases). The DNA end favors TRBJ2-1, so the J call may be wrong. Looked up from germline, CDR1 is SGHTA and CDR2 is FQGTGA. The CDR3 covers 15 residues. CDR3 residues: CASSLLGGTYNEQFF. In nucleotides, the CDR3 is TGTGCCAGCAGCTTGTTGGGTGGGACTTACAATGAGCAGTTCTTC.

This clonotype has at least ten counts. The chain uses TRBV28 and TRBJ2-1; 9 bases line up with TRBD2. The germline V gene has CDR1 MDHEN and CDR2 SYDVKM. V was pared by 3 bases and J by 2 bases, with 14 bases of the junction left unmatched. CDR3 size: 19 residues. The CDR3 coding sequence is TGTGCCAGCAGTTTGGGTCCGGGGTTAGCGGGAGTGCCCTACAATGAGCAGTTCTTC. Translated, it gives CASSLGPGLAGVPYNEQFF.